A single sample gave rise to the 3 T cell receptor beta chains below, sequenced in a study of immune characterization of retroperitoneal liposarcoma. MiXCR, run by TCRdb on the PCR reads, gives a single entry per CDR3 protein. Of approximately 10,000 distinct CDR3 sequences listed, over 35% are singletons. The sequencing sample was made of tumor tissue. The receptor source for this set is a male donor with retroperitoneal liposarcoma.

The gene calls are TRBV6-6 and TRBJ2-5, with D tentatively TRBD1 (6 bases). The tail of the sequence fits TRBJ2-7 better, so the J call may be wrong. This CDR3 contains 13 residues. Germline CDR1 is MNHNY and CDR2 is SVGAGI (reference sequence). This CDR3 reads CASSYSTGYEQYF. In DNA form, the CDR3 reads TGTGCCAGCAGTTACTCGACAGGTTACGAGCAGTACTTC.

V and J are TRBV27 and TRBJ2-1, with a weak D call TRBD2 (5 bases). Judging by the DNA end, TRBJ2-7 fits better; the J call may be wrong. Germline CDR1 is MNHEY and CDR2 is SMNVEV (reference sequence). There are 15 residues in the CDR3. CDR3 coding DNA: TGTGCCAGCAGTCTCACTCCTGGACTTAACTACGAGCAGTACTTC. This encodes CASSLTPGLNYEQYF.

This sequence joins TRBV12-5 and TRBJ2-1; D is possibly TRBD1 (5 bases). Near its end, the DNA agrees better with TRBJ2-5, so the J call may be wrong. Germline V gene sequence: CDR1 LGHNT, CDR2 FRNRAP. The CDR3 covers 24 residues. The CDR3 reads CASGLVGVERMKGFTPLIRETQYF. CDR3 sequence (DNA): TGTGCTAGTGGTTTGGTAGGTGTCGAACGGATGAAGGGGTTCACTCCTCTCATTCGAGAGACCCAGTACTTC.